One and the same sample provided the 32 T cell receptor beta chains below, sequenced in a study of identifying expanded T cells in peripheral blood. Clones were sequenced by immunoSEQ multiplex PCR, and TCRdb holds only the in-frame ones, with some missing. The sample yields 80,000 or so clones, roughly 86% seen once. What was sequenced was blood. These receptor sequences come from a person between 18 and 75 years old in good health.

The V gene is TRBV29-1, the J gene TRBJ2-1, with D maybe TRBD1 (5 bases). V was pared by 4 bases and J by 4 bases, with 11 bases between. CDR3 length: 13 amino acids. Per germline, CDR1 SQVTM and CDR2 ANQGSEA. In DNA form, the CDR3 reads TGCAGCGTTGCCCCACAGGCTTACAATGAGCAGTTCTTC. Protein product: CSVAPQAYNEQFF.

The rearrangement links TRBV5-8 to TRBJ2-5, with 10 bases that match TRBD1. After removal of 4 bases from V and 1 base from J, the junction contained 7 bases not matched to a gene. The CDR3 length is 16 residues. Germline CDR1 is SGHTS and CDR2 is YDEGEE. The CDR3 spells CASSPGTGVGQETQYF. In DNA, the CDR3 is TGTGCCAGCAGCCCCGGGACAGGGGTCGGCCAAGAGACCCAGTACTTC. The full variable domain, completed using reference TRBV5-8 and TRBJ2-5, is EAGVTQSPTHLIKTRGQQATLRCSPISGHTSVYWYQQALGLGLQFLLWYDEGEERNRGNFPPRFSGRQFPNYSSELNVNALELEDSALYLCASSPGTGVGQETQYFGPGTRLLVL.

V is TRBV28 and J is TRBJ2-7, with D perhaps TRBD1 (6 bases). CDR3 length: 15 residues. Trimming shortened V by 8 bases and J by 0 bases, and 17 bases separated the two germline ends. Germline lookup yields CDR1 MDHEN and CDR2 SYDVKM. CDR3: CASDSPWDTSYEQYF. CDR3 DNA sequence: TGTGCCAGCGACTCTCCCTGGGACACCTCCTACGAGCAGTACTTC.

The V and J genes are TRBV7-2 and TRBJ2-7; 11 bases fit TRBD1. This CDR3 has 13 amino acids. V shed 5 bases and J 6 bases; nucleotides not matched to a gene: 3. Germline V gene sequence: CDR1 SGHTA, CDR2 FQGNSA. CDR3 protein: CASSPGQGVEQYF. CDR3 DNA sequence: TGTGCCAGCAGCCCGGGACAGGGGGTCGAGCAGTACTTC.

The CDR3 reads CASSYLPGGTDTQYF. CDR3 DNA: TGTGCCAGCAGTTATCTCCCCGGTGGGACAGATACGCAGTATTTT. The chain is built from TRBV27 and TRBJ2-3; D call uncertain. CDR1 is MNHEY and CDR2 is SMNVEV in the germline V gene (reference sequence). The CDR3 consists of 15 residues. Trimming removed 4 bases from V and 3 bases from J, with 14 bases in between.

The rearrangement uses TRBV27 and TRBJ2-7; TRBD1 might be the D (6 bases). The CDR3 runs 14 residues. In germline, CDR1 is MNHEY, CDR2 SMNVEV (reference sequence). The V gene lost 4 bases and the J gene lost 7 bases, with 17 bases spanning the gap. The CDR3 loop is CASSWGQRKGEQYF. CDR3 in DNA: TGTGCCAGCAGTTGGGGACAAAGAAAGGGAGAGCAGTACTTC.

The J gene is TRBJ2-1, the V gene TRBV9, with a weak D call TRBD2 (5 bases). The CDR3 spans 12 residues. Germline lookup yields CDR1 SGDLS and CDR2 YYNGEE. V lost 0 bases and J lost 9, with 7 bases in between. The CDR3 is CASSVVGVEQFF. For the CDR3, the DNA is TGTGCCAGCAGCGTAGTGGGAGTTGAGCAGTTCTTC.

V is TRBV19 and J is TRBJ2-6; D is perhaps TRBD2 (6 bases). The CDR3 runs 15 residues. Germline V gene sequence: CDR1 LNHDA, CDR2 SQIVND (reference sequence). V lost 10 bases to trimming and J lost 4 bases, with 17 bases between them. CDR3 bases: TGTGCCATTCCCGGGCGGGATACGGGGGCCAACGTCCTGACTTTC. As protein: CAIPGRDTGANVLTF.

V and J are TRBV27 and TRBJ2-7; D is unresolved. CDR1 and CDR2 (germline): MNHEY, SMNVEV (reference sequence). There are 14 residues in the CDR3. The V gene lost 7 bases and the J gene lost 2 bases, with 15 bases spanning the gap. The CDR3 sequence: CASTSRPGTYEQYF. The CDR3 DNA reads TGTGCCAGCACCTCCCGGCCCGGAACCTACGAGCAGTACTTC.

The chain uses TRBV20-1 and TRBJ2-1, with D unclear. Trimming removed 3 bases at V and 9 bases at J, with 9 bases between. CDR3 length: 11 residues. Germline CDR1 and CDR2: DFQATT and SNEGSKA (reference sequence). CDR3 sequence (DNA): TGCAGTGCTAGCGAGACTCCTGAGCAGTTCTTC. It encodes CSASETPEQFF.

This sequence joins TRBV27 and TRBJ2-7; D possibly corresponds to TRBD2 (5 bases). V was trimmed by 6 bases and J by 4 bases, leaving 7 bases between them. The CDR3 contains 11 residues. The germline CDR1 and CDR2 sequences are MNHEY and SMNVEV (reference sequence). The CDR3 DNA follows: TGTGCCAGCAGGGGGAGTTACGAGCAGTACTTC. Translating it yields CASRGSYEQYF.

The J gene is TRBJ1-3, the V gene TRBV18; D might be TRBD1 (5 bases). V was clipped by 1 base and J by 9 bases, with 16 bases between them. This CDR3 spans 15 amino acids. The V gene's germline CDR1 is KGHSH and CDR2 LQKENI. The CDR3 DNA sequence: TGTGCCAGCTCACCACAAGGGACGCCCGGCAGCACCATATATTTT. As protein: CASSPQGTPGSTIYF.

The chain joins TRBV6-1 to TRBJ2-7; TRBD2 matches at 7 bases. The CDR3 length is 15 residues. Germline CDR1 and CDR2: MNHNS and SASEGT. J was trimmed by 12 bases and V by 1 base; bases with no gene match: 15. CDR3 in DNA: TGTGCCAGCAGTGAAGGACTAGCACCAGTGGGTCCTCGGTACTTC. Translated, it gives CASSEGLAPVGPRYF.

This clone was seen a single time. The chain employs TRBV7-3 and TRBJ2-3; TRBD2 matches at 9 bases. Germline trimming cut 5 bases from V and 3 bases from J; bases unmatched to any gene: 12. The CDR3 is made up of 17 amino acids. Germline CDR1 SGHTA, CDR2 FQGTGA. CDR3 loop: CASSGRVAGEGTDTQYF. The CDR3 coding sequence is TGTGCCAGCAGCGGAAGAGTAGCGGGAGAGGGAACAGATACGCAGTATTTT.

This sequence joins TRBV7-9 and TRBJ1-2; 9 nucleotides agree with TRBD1. The germline V gene encodes CDR1 SEHNR and CDR2 FQNEAQ (reference sequence). V shed 0 bases and J 4 bases; nucleotides not matched to a gene: 6. CDR3 length equals 16 residues. Here the CDR3 reads CASSLAAGQGLYGYTF. The DNA for the CDR3 is TGTGCCAGCAGCTTAGCGGCCGGACAGGGGCTCTATGGCTACACCTTC.

V usage is TRBV25-1 and J usage is TRBJ2-6; D not certain. Germline lookup yields CDR1 MGHDK and CDR2 SYGVNS. V dropped 1 base and J dropped 4 bases, with 5 bases sitting between them. This CDR3 comprises 14 residues. The CDR3 nucleotides are TGTGCCAGCAGTGAATTCCTAGGGGCCAACGTCCTGACTTTC. This sequence encodes CASSEFLGANVLTF.

This clone is a singleton in its sample. V usage is TRBV11-2 and J usage is TRBJ1-1; D is possibly TRBD1 (6 bases). Germline V CDR1 and CDR2: SGHAT, FQNNGV. V was clipped by 5 bases and J by 5 bases, with 15 bases between them. The CDR3 consists of 14 residues. CDR3 sequence reads: CASSRETGYTEAFF. The CDR3, as DNA: TGTGCCAGCAGCCGTGAGACAGGATATACTGAAGCTTTCTTT.

This chain links TRBV27 with TRBJ2-1; D might be TRBD2 (7 bases). The germline V and J ends were trimmed by 8 bases and 9 bases, with 23 bases remaining between them. This CDR3 is built from 15 residues. The germline V gene encodes CDR1 MNHEY and CDR2 SMNVEV (reference sequence). The CDR3: CASPAGASRTTEQFF. CDR3 nucleotides: TGTGCCAGCCCCGCGGGGGCCAGCCGTACAACTGAGCAGTTCTTC.

This chain joins TRBV7-9 and TRBJ2-1; no clear D. V was clipped by 8 bases and J by 0 bases, with 14 bases between them. Germline lookup yields CDR1 SEHNR and CDR2 FQNEAQ (reference sequence). The CDR3 loop spans 15 amino acids. The CDR3 nucleotides are TGTGCCAGCGGTCCCGGTATACTCTCCTACAATGAGCAGTTCTTC. It yields the protein CASGPGILSYNEQFF.

The chain recombines TRBV18 with TRBJ1-5; TRBD1 matches at 9 bases. The CDR3 totals 18 residues. In germline, CDR1 is KGHSH, CDR2 LQKENI. Unmatched junction bases numbered 17, after V lost 6 bases and J lost 5 bases. CDR3 region: CASSPYDPGQGHYQPQHF. In DNA, the CDR3 is TGTGCCAGCTCGCCCTATGACCCGGGACAGGGACACTATCAGCCCCAGCATTTT. Together with reference TRBV18 and TRBJ1-5, the CDR3 gives the full variable domain: NAGVMQNPRHLVRRRGQEARLRCSPMKGHSHVYWYRQLPEEGLKFMVYLQKENIIDESGMPKERFSAEFPKEGPSILRIQQVVRGDSAAYFCASSPYDPGQGHYQPQHFGDGTRLSIL.

V usage is TRBV6-6 and J usage is TRBJ1-1; unclear D gene. This CDR3 is built from 10 residues. Germline assignment: CDR1 MNHNY and CDR2 SVGAGI (reference sequence). Trimming removed 6 bases at V and 3 bases at J, with 2 bases between. The CDR3 DNA is TGTGCCAGCAGGGACACTGAAGCTTTCTTT. Translated, it gives CASRDTEAFF.

CDR3 amino acids: CAIKPGGRDGYTF. In nucleotides, the CDR3 is TGTGCAATCAAGCCAGGGGGGAGGGATGGCTACACCTTC. The chain joins TRBV28 to TRBJ1-2; 7 bases match TRBD1. The CDR3 totals 13 residues. Germline V gives CDR1 MDHEN, CDR2 SYDVKM.

The CDR3 DNA reads TGTGCCAGCAGCCACGGGGGGTGGACTGGCAATGAGCAGTTCTTC. Translating it yields CASSHGGWTGNEQFF. V is TRBV7-8 and J is TRBJ2-1, with 7 bases fitting TRBD2. Germline lookup yields CDR1 SGHVS and CDR2 FQNEAQ. This CDR3 contains 15 residues. V shed 5 bases and J 6 bases; nucleotides not matched to a gene: 10.

The chain has TRBV5-1 and TRBJ2-5, with D perhaps assigned TRBD1 or TRBD2 (5 bases each). Germline V gives CDR1 SGHRS, CDR2 YFSETQ. The CDR3 extends over 15 amino acids. Trimming removed 4 bases at V and 0 bases at J, with 13 bases between. Here the CDR3 DNA reads TGCGCCAGCAGCCCCCTGGGGGATTACCAAGAGACCCAGTACTTC. Its translation: CASSPLGDYQETQYF.

The rearrangement joins TRBV28 to TRBJ1-2; no reliable D call. The length of the CDR3 is 13 residues. V was clipped by 6 bases and J by 8 bases, with 16 bases between them. Looked up from germline, CDR1 is MDHEN and CDR2 is SYDVKM. The CDR3 bases are TGTGCCAGCAGCCCACCGGGCAGGCCCGGCTACACCTTC. This codes for CASSPPGRPGYTF.

CDR3 in amino acids: CASNRTPRASEQYF. For the CDR3, the DNA is TGTGCCAGCAATCGGACCCCCAGGGCCAGCGAGCAGTACTTC. This chain joins TRBV6-5 and TRBJ2-7; D is possibly TRBD1 (5 bases). The V end lost 7 bases, the J end lost 6 bases, and 19 bases lay between the germline ends. The CDR3 is made up of 14 amino acids. Germline CDR1 reads MNHEY; CDR2 reads SVGAGI.

This chain joins TRBV5-1 and TRBJ2-7, with 14 bases aligning to TRBD2. The CDR3 is made up of 16 amino acids. The germline gives CDR1 SGHRS, CDR2 YFSETQ. The V segment lost 0 bases and the J segment 5 bases; nucleotides outside the gene matches: 4. DNA for the CDR3: TGCGCCAGCAGCTTGGTCGGGACTAGCGGGAGCCACGAGCAGTACTTC. The encoded protein is CASSLVGTSGSHEQYF.

The table lists this clone with a few counts. The chain carries TRBV2 and TRBJ2-1; D uncertain. Looked up from germline, CDR1 is SNHLY and CDR2 is FYNNEI. V was trimmed by 3 bases and J by 2 bases, leaving 8 bases between them. CDR3 size: 14 residues. The CDR3 protein is CASSDEGTYNEQFF. The CDR3 region has the DNA TGTGCCAGCAGTGATGAAGGCACCTACAATGAGCAGTTCTTC.

The chain employs TRBV27 and TRBJ2-2, with TRBD1 matching 7 bases. From germline, CDR1 is MNHEY and CDR2 SMNVEV (reference sequence). This CDR3 contains 15 residues. Trimming took 7 bases from V and 5 from J; bases not matched to a gene: 10. CDR3: CASTPDRAATGELFF. CDR3 nucleotides: TGTGCCAGCACCCCAGACAGGGCAGCGACCGGGGAGCTGTTTTTT.

This clone appeared a few times. The chain uses TRBV29-1 and TRBJ2-1; D perhaps matches TRBD2 (5 bases). The CDR3 is 15 amino acids. V was cut by 6 bases and J by 6 bases, with 21 bases left in between. The germline V gene has CDR1 SQVTM and CDR2 ANQGSEA. This chain's CDR3 is CSVDLQKRPGNEQFF. The CDR3 nucleotides read TGCAGCGTGGACTTACAGAAAAGGCCCGGCAATGAGCAGTTCTTC.

The chain uses TRBV2 and TRBJ2-5; a possible D gene is TRBD1 (6 bases). Between the trimmed V and J ends, which lost 0 bases and 5 bases, there was a span of 13 bases. Germline CDR1 reads SNHLY; CDR2 reads FYNNEI. This CDR3 has 15 amino acids. CDR3 bases: TGTGCCAGCAGTGAAGCGGGGGCTGGATGGGAGACCCAGTACTTC. This translates into CASSEAGAGWETQYF.

The chain links TRBV28 to TRBJ1-1; TRBD1 matches 8 bases. The junction had 13 bases not matched to a gene; V was cut back by 8 bases and J by 5 bases. Germline loops: CDR1 MDHEN, CDR2 SYDVKM. This CDR3 contains 15 residues. The CDR3 DNA is TGTGCCAGCCCTGGACAACAGGGGGGACAAACTGAAGCTTTCTTT. Translation gives CASPGQQGGQTEAFF. The variable domain in full, completed from reference TRBV28 and TRBJ1-1, reads DVKVTQSSRYLVKRTGEKVFLECVQDMDHENMFWYRQDPGLGLRLIYFSYDVKMKEKGDIPEGYSVSREKKERFSLILESASTNQTSMYLCASPGQQGGQTEAFFGQGTRLTVV.